These T cell receptor beta chains were read from a single sample in a study of T cell responses to AZD1222 COVID-19 vaccine. Measured with immunoSEQ multiplex PCR; TCRdb has only the in-frame clones, and not every one. This sample yields about 150,000 clones, of which about 90% are seen a single time; roughly 3.8% belongs to the top ten. Sequenced material: peripheral blood, taken 28 days after the second AZD1222 dose. These receptors came from an adult who received the AZD1222 COVID-19 vaccine. The CDR3 runs from the conserved cysteine through the conserved F or W. Fields, in order: V gene, D gene, J gene, clone size, CDR3 protein, CDR3 DNA. D genes are given only for firm matches. Clone size, where shown, is once, few, many, or a class for clones that have expanded.

>TRBV3-1/TRBV3-2|.|TRBJ2-3|.
CASSQPTSRSTDTQYF
TGTGCCAGCAGCCAACCTACTTCTCGCAGCACAGATACGCAGTATTTT
>TRBV7-9|.|TRBJ1-5|few
CASNQGGNQPQHF
TGTGCCAGCAACCAGGGAGGGAATCAGCCCCAGCATTTT
>TRBV21-1|.|TRBJ1-2|.
CASSPGTRGTGYTF
TGTGCCAGCAGCCCCGGGACCAGGGGCACCGGCTACACCTTC
>TRBV2|.|TRBJ1-6|.
CASRTGPHSLHF
TGTGCCAGCAGGACAGGACCACATTCCCTCCACTTT
>TRBV7-8|.|TRBJ1-1|.
CASSLVGGVNTEAFF
TGTGCCAGCAGCTTAGTTGGGGGGGTGAACACTGAAGCTTTCTTT
>TRBV5-4|TRBD1|TRBJ1-1|.
CASSFNRGNTEAFF
TGTGCCAGCAGCTTTAACAGGGGGAACACTGAAGCTTTCTTT
>TRBV5-5|TRBD2|TRBJ2-7|.
CASSLALAGGRESEQYF
TGTGCCAGCAGCTTGGCCCTAGCGGGGGGGCGGGAGTCCGAGCAGTACTTC
>TRBV6-1|.|TRBJ2-3|.
CASSERGASSTDTQYF
TGTGCCAGCAGTGAAAGGGGGGCTTCTAGCACAGATACGCAGTATTTT
>TRBV7-2|TRBD1|TRBJ2-7|.
CASSRQGTSYEQYF
TGTGCCAGCAGTAGACAGGGGACCTCCTACGAGCAGTACTTC
>TRBV23-1|TRBD1|TRBJ1-1|once
CASSQRDRMMNTEAFF
TGCGCCAGCAGTCAACGGGACAGGATGATGAACACTGAAGCTTTCTTT
>TRBV4-1|TRBD1|TRBJ1-2|.
CASSPPGGGYGYTF
TGCGCCAGCAGCCCACCAGGGGGAGGCTATGGCTACACCTTC
>TRBV24-1|TRBD1|TRBJ2-5|.
CATSASTGEETQYF
TGTGCCACCAGTGCCTCGACAGGGGAAGAGACCCAGTACTTC
>TRBV28|.|TRBJ1-1|few
CASSPPTVEAFF
TGTGCCAGCAGTCCCCCGACAGTTGAAGCTTTCTTT
>TRBV12-5|TRBD1|TRBJ2-2|.
CASGLNRDSLFF
TGTGCTAGTGGTTTGAATCGGGACAGTCTGTTTTTT
>TRBV6-5|.|TRBJ2-7|.
CASGGVEQYF
TGTGCCAGCGGCGGGGTCGAGCAGTACTTC
>TRBV20-1|.|TRBJ1-5|.
CSASPGHSNQPQHF
TGCAGTGCTAGTCCCGGACACAGCAATCAGCCCCAGCATTTT
>TRBV27|TRBD1|TRBJ1-2|.
CASRRGQGLYGYTF
TGTGCCAGCAGGAGAGGACAGGGCCTTTATGGCTACACCTTC
>TRBV9|.|TRBJ2-7|.
CASSVGGRSSYEQYF
TGTGCCAGCAGCGTAGGGGGGCGGTCCTCCTACGAGCAGTACTTC
>TRBV7-2|TRBD1|TRBJ2-7|.
CASSSRATGTGGFEQYF
TGTGCCAGCAGCTCGAGGGCCACCGGGACAGGGGGTTTCGAGCAGTACTTC
>TRBV5-1|.|TRBJ2-1|.
CASSFGLQQGSSYNEQFF
TGCGCCAGCAGCTTCGGTCTCCAGCAAGGGAGCTCCTACAATGAGCAGTTCTTC
>TRBV6-4|TRBD2|TRBJ2-3|.
CASSQRGASSTDTQYF
TGTGCCAGCAGCCAGCGGGGGGCTTCAAGCACAGATACGCAGTATTTT
>TRBV18|.|TRBJ1-6|.
CASSPRQVFQNSPLHF
TGTGCCAGCTCACCTCGTCAGGTGTTCCAGAATTCACCCCTCCACTTT
>TRBV18|.|TRBJ2-1|.
CASSPRGQTEQFF
TGTGCCAGCTCCCCTAGAGGACAGACTGAGCAGTTCTTC
>TRBV20-1|.|TRBJ2-7|.
CSASVGTLEQYF
TGCAGTGCTAGTGTTGGGACTCTAGAGCAGTACTTC
>TRBV5-1|.|TRBJ1-3|.
CASRLDPRAAGNTIYF
TGCGCCAGCAGATTGGACCCCAGGGCGGCTGGAAACACCATATATTTT
>TRBV2|TRBD1|TRBJ2-1|.
CASRKPGQEYNEQFF
TGTGCCAGCAGAAAACCGGGACAGGAATACAATGAGCAGTTCTTC
>TRBV7-2|.|TRBJ2-1|.
CASSLEISYNEQFF
TGTGCCAGCAGCTTAGAGATCTCCTACAATGAGCAGTTCTTC
>TRBV29-1|TRBD1|TRBJ1-2|.
CSVGQGDGYTF
TGCAGCGTAGGACAGGGGGATGGCTACACCTTC
>TRBV11-2|.|TRBJ2-1|.
CASSLSSYNEQFF
TGTGCCAGCAGCTTGTCCTCCTACAATGAGCAGTTCTTC
>TRBV9|.|TRBJ2-3|.
CASSGIARDTQYF
TGTGCCAGCAGCGGAATAGCGAGAGATACGCAGTATTTT
>TRBV12-3/TRBV12-4|.|TRBJ2-5|.
CASSSVKETQYF
TGTGCCAGCAGTTCAGTTAAAGAGACCCAGTACTTC
>TRBV2|.|TRBJ2-5|.
CASSERSGVETQYF
TGTGCCAGCAGTGAACGTTCGGGGGTTGAGACCCAGTACTTC
>TRBV2|TRBD1|TRBJ1-1|.
CASSEQGATNTEAFF
TGTGCCAGCAGTGAACAGGGGGCGACGAACACTGAAGCTTTCTTT
>TRBV6-4|TRBD1|TRBJ1-5|.
CASDRGSNQPQHF
TGTGCCAGCGACAGGGGAAGCAATCAGCCCCAGCATTTT
>TRBV30|.|TRBJ2-2|.
CAWAGQGSTGELFF
TGTGCCTGGGCAGGGCAGGGAAGCACCGGGGAGCTGTTTTTT
>TRBV7-9|.|TRBJ1-1|.
CASSPLAAEAFF
TGTGCCAGCAGCCCCCTAGCGGCTGAAGCTTTCTTT
>TRBV30|.|TRBJ2-3|once
CAWRSERDTQYF
TGTGCCTGGAGATCGGAAAGAGATACGCAGTATTTT
>TRBV19|.|TRBJ1-3|.
CASSMGSTFSGNTIYF
TGTGCCAGTAGTATGGGCAGCACTTTCTCTGGAAACACCATATATTTT
>TRBV5-4|.|TRBJ2-2|few
CASSLGPDNTGELFF
TGTGCCAGCAGCTTGGGACCAGATAACACCGGGGAGCTGTTTTTT
>TRBV5-1|.|TRBJ1-1|.
CASSLGQITEAFF
TGCGCCAGCAGCTTAGGACAGATAACTGAAGCTTTCTTT
>TRBV2|.|TRBJ2-7|.
CASNLLGPGTYEQYF
TGTGCCAGCAACTTACTAGGTCCAGGGACCTACGAGCAGTACTTC
>TRBV3-1/TRBV3-2|.|TRBJ1-1|.
CASSQDFGGLGTEAFF
TGTGCCAGCAGCCAAGATTTCGGGGGGTTGGGCACTGAAGCTTTCTTT
>TRBV12-3/TRBV12-4|TRBD1|TRBJ2-4|.
CASRDRGIQYF
TGTGCCAGCAGGGACAGGGGCATTCAGTACTTC
>TRBV19|TRBD1|TRBJ1-2|once
CASSKQGGGYTF
TGTGCCAGTAGTAAACAGGGGGGAGGCTACACCTTC
>TRBV6-5|.|TRBJ2-4|.
CASTPLAKNIQYF
TGTGCCAGCACGCCCCTAGCCAAAAACATTCAGTACTTC
>TRBV2|TRBD2|TRBJ2-3|.
CASSRLAGDTDTQYF
TGTGCCAGCAGTCGTCTAGCGGGGGATACAGATACGCAGTATTTT
>TRBV3-1/TRBV3-2|TRBD1|TRBJ1-6|.
CASSPGRGVSPLHF
TGTGCCAGCAGCCCAGGCAGGGGGGTCTCACCCCTCCACTTT
>TRBV2|.|TRBJ2-1|.
CASRPLTDEQFF
TGTGCCAGCCGTCCATTGACGGATGAGCAGTTCTTC
>TRBV2|TRBD1|TRBJ1-5|.
CASNNDRGPDQPQHF
TGTGCCAGCAATAATGACAGGGGGCCCGATCAGCCCCAGCATTTT
>TRBV5-4|.|TRBJ2-7|.
CASHQRGDYEQYF
TGTGCCAGCCATCAGAGGGGGGACTACGAGCAGTACTTC
>TRBV6-5|.|TRBJ2-7|.
CASSYGRSSYEQYF
TGTGCCAGCAGTTACGGCCGTAGCTCCTACGAGCAGTACTTC
>TRBV18|.|TRBJ2-3|.
CASSPSMGDTQYF
TGTGCCAGCTCACCTTCCATGGGAGATACGCAGTATTTT
>TRBV4-1|.|TRBJ2-4|.
CASSPSTGLAKNIQYF
TGCGCCAGCAGCCCCTCGACAGGTTTAGCCAAAAACATTCAGTACTTC
>TRBV19|TRBD1|TRBJ2-2|few
CASMTGGPINGELFF
TGTGCCAGTATGACAGGGGGCCCGATTAACGGGGAGCTGTTTTTT
>TRBV5-5|TRBD1|TRBJ1-2|.
CASSPDRGGIDYGYTF
TGTGCCAGCAGCCCCGACAGGGGGGGGATTGACTATGGCTACACCTTC
>TRBV11-2|TRBD2|TRBJ2-1|.
CASSLDRGLAGGPYNEQFF
TGTGCCAGCAGCTTAGATCGGGGACTAGCGGGGGGGCCCTACAATGAGCAGTTCTTC
>TRBV11-2|.|TRBJ1-6|.
CASSLLTGGSPLHF
TGTGCCAGCAGCCTGTTAACGGGCGGTTCACCCCTCCACTTT
>TRBV7-9|.|TRBJ2-3|once
CASSLVVTPSTDTQYF
TGTGCCAGCAGCTTAGTAGTGACACCTAGCACAGATACGCAGTATTTT
>TRBV9|TRBD2|TRBJ2-5|once
CASSPHLAGGGRQTQYF
TGTGCCAGCAGCCCCCACCTAGCGGGGGGGGGTAGGCAGACCCAGTACTTC
>TRBV27|TRBD2|TRBJ2-7|.
CASRSIGGLSYEQYF
TGTGCCAGCAGATCAATTGGGGGACTATCCTACGAGCAGTACTTC